This T cell receptor beta chain was recovered during a study of vaccination effects on CD4 cells after COVID-19. Points from the study as a whole: Long after vaccination, the clones induced by infection and by vaccine shrank markedly in size.

The germline V gene has CDR1 SGHRS and CDR2 YFSETQ. This CDR3 spans 16 amino acids. V was clipped by 1 base and J by 0 bases, with 11 bases between them. Using immunoSEQ multiplex PCR, the repertoire was profiled, and TCRdb retains in-frame clones only, with some absent. The sample consists of roughly 34,000 clones, roughly 82% of them appearing once. Pools of viral peptides were used by the ViraFEST assay to expand antigen-specific CD4+ T cells ahead of sequencing. When about ten days of culture had elapsed, CD4+ T cells were isolated. Vaccination of participants consisted of two doses of either the BNT162b2 or mRNA-1273 vaccine. The healthy vaccine recipients, who had no prior SARS-CoV-2 infection, showed negative nucleocapsid antibodies. Some 2.2 million PBMC per well received about 10 IU/ml IL-2 and around 11 ug/ml peptides in culture. IL-2 medium was substituted for half the medium on days 3 and 7.

To note about this clone: The antigen is unknown.

This sequence was found in a human donor who received a COVID-19 vaccine. Some clones in this sample may be carry-over from other donors' samples. Sequencing was performed on CD4+ T cells from PBMCs cultured with HCoV-NL63 spike peptides, taken after COVID-19 vaccination. The V and J genes are TRBV5-1 and TRBJ1-3; D is unresolved. This CDR3 reads CASSLYTASSGNTIYF. The CDR3 DNA sequence: TGCGCCAGCAGCTTGTATACAGCCAGCTCTGGAAACACCATATATTTT. Full variable domain (outside the CDR3, taken from reference TRBV5-1 and TRBJ1-3): KAGVTQTPRYLIKTRGQQVTLSCSPISGHRSVSWYQQTPGQGLQFLFEYFSETQRNKGNFPGRFSGRQFSNSRSEMNVSTLELGDSALYLCASSLYTASSGNTIYFGEGSWLTVV.